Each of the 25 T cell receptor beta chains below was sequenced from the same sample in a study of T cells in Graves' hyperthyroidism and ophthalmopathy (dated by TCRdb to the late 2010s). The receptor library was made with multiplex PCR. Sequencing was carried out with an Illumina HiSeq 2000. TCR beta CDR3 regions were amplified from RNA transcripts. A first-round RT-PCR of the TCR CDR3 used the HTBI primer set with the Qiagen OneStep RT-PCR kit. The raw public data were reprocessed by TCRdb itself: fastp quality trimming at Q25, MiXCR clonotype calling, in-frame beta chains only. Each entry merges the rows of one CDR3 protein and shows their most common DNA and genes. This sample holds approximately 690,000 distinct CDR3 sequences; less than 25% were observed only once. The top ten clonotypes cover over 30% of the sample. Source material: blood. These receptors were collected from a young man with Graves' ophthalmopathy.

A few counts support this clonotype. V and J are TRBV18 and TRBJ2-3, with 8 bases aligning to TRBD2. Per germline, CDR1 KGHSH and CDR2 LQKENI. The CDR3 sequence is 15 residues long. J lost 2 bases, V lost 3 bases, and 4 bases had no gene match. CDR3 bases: TGTGCCAGCTCACCTGAGCGGGGGAACACAGATACGCAGTATTTT. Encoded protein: CASSPERGNTDTQYF.

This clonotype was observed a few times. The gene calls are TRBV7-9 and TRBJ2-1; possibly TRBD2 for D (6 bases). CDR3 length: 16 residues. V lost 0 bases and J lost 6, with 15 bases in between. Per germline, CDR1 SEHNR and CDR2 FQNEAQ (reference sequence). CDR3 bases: TGTGCCAGCAGCTTAGCGGGAGGCCTTCGTGGCAATGAGCAGTTCTTC. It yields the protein CASSLAGGLRGNEQFF.

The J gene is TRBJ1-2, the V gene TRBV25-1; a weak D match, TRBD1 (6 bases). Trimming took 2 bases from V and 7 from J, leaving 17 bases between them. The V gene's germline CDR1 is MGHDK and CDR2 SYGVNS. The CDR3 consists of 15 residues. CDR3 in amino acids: CASSETQGLNRGYTF. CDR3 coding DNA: TGTGCCAGCAGTGAAACCCAGGGGCTGAATCGTGGCTACACCTTC.

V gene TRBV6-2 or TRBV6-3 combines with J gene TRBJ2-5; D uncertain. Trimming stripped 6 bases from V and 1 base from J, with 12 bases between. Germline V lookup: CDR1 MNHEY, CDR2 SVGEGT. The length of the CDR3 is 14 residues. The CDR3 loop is CASSPIGRQETQYF. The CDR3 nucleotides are TGTGCCAGCAGCCCCATTGGACGCCAAGAGACCCAGTACTTC.

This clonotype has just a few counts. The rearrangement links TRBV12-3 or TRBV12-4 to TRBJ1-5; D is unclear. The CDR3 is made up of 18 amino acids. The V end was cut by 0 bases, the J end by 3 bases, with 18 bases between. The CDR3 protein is CASSLAVSNRAVNQPQHF. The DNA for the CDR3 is TGTGCCAGCAGTTTAGCGGTCTCCAATCGGGCAGTCAATCAGCCCCAGCATTTT.

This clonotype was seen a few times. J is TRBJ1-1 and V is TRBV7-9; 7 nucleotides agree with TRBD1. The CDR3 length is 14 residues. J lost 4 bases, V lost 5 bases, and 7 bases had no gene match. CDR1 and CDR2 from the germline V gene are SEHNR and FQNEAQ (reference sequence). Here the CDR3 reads CASSLRGQGTEAFF. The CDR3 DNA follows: TGTGCCAGCAGCCTGAGGGGGCAGGGCACTGAAGCTTTCTTT.

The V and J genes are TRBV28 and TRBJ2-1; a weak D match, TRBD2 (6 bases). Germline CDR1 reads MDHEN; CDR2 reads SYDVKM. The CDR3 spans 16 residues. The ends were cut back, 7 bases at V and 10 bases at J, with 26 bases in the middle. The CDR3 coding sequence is TGTGCCAGCAAGCCACCGGGGACTTTCAGACCCAGAGAGCAGTTCTTC. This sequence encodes CASKPPGTFRPREQFF.

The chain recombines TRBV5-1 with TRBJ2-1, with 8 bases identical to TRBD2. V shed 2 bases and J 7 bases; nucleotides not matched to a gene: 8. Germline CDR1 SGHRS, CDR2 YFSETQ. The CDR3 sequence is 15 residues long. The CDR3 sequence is CASSLAGEVENEQFF. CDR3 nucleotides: TGCGCCAGCAGCTTAGCGGGAGAAGTGGAAAATGAGCAGTTCTTC.

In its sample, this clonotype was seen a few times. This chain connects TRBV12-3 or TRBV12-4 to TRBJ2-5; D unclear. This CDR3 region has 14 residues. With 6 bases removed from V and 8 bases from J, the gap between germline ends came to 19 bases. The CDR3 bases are TGTGCCAGCAGGGTTAGCAGACTTGAGAGAACCCAGTACTTC. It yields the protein CASRVSRLERTQYF.

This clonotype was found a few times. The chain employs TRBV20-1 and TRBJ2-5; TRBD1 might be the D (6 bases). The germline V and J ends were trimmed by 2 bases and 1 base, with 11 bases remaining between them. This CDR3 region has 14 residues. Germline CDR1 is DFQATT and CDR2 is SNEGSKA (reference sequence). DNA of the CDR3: TGCAGTGCTAGAAGGGGGAGCGGCCAAGAGACCCAGTACTTC. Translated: CSARRGSGQETQYF.

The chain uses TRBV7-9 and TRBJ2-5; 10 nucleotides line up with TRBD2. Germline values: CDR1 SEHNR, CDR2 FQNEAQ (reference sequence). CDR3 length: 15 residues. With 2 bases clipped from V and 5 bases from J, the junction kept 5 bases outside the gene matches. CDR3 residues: CASSLPGSGRETQYF. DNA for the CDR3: TGTGCCAGCAGCTTACCTGGTAGCGGGAGGGAGACCCAGTACTTC. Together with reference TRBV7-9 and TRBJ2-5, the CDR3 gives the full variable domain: DTGVSQNPRHKITKRGQNVTFRCDPISEHNRLYWYRQTLGQGPEFLTYFQNEAQLEKSRLLSDRFSAERPKGSFSTLEIQRTEQGDSAMYLCASSLPGSGRETQYFGPGTRLLVL.

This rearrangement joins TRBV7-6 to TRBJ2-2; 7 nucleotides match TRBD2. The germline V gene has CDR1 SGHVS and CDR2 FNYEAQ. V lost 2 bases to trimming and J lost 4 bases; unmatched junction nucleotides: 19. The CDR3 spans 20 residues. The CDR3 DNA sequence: TGTGCCAGCAGCTTACCCACATCCTCCGGGGCGGGAGTTGCCACCGGGGAGCTGTTTTTT. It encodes CASSLPTSSGAGVATGELFF. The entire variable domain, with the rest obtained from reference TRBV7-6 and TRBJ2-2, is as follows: GAGVSQSPRYKVTKRGQDVALRCDPISGHVSLYWYRQALGQGPEFLTYFNYEAQQDKSGLPNDRFSAERPEGSISTLTIQRTEQRDSAMYRCASSLPTSSGAGVATGELFFGEGSRLTVL.

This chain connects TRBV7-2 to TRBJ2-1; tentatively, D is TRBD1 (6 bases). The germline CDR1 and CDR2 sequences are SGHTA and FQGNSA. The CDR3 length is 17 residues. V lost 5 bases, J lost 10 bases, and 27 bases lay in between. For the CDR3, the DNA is TGTGCCAGCAGCCCCGATGGCCGGGACAAACCACGCTCGGAGCAGTTCTTC. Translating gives CASSPDGRDKPRSEQFF.

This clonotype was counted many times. The CDR3 DNA follows: TGTGCCAGCAGTTCCGGACAGGGTCAGGGGGACGAGCAGTACTTC. The encoded protein is CASSSGQGQGDEQYF. The gene calls are TRBV28 and TRBJ2-7; 8 nucleotides match TRBD1. The V gene end was trimmed by 4 bases and the J gene end by 5 bases; junction bases not matched to a gene: 10. The CDR3 is made up of 15 amino acids. In germline, CDR1 is MDHEN, CDR2 SYDVKM.

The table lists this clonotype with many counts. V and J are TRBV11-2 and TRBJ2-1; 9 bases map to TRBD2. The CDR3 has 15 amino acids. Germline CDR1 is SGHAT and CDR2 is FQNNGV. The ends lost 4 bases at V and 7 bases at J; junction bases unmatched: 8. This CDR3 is CASSSATSGRNEQFF. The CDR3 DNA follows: TGTGCCAGCAGCTCCGCGACTAGCGGACGGAATGAGCAGTTCTTC.

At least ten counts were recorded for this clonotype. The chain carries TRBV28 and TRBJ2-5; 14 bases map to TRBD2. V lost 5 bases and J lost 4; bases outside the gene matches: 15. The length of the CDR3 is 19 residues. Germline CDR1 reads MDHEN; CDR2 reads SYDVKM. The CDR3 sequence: CASSTLRLAGGPYRETQYF. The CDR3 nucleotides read TGTGCCAGCAGTACTCTCCGACTAGCGGGAGGGCCGTACCGAGAGACCCAGTACTTC.

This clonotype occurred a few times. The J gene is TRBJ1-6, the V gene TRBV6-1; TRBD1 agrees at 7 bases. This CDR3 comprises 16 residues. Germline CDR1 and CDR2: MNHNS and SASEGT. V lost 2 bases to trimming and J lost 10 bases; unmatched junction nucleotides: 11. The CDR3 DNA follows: TGTGCCAGCAGTGAACCTTACAGGGGAAAGCAATCACCCCTCCACTTT. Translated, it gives CASSEPYRGKQSPLHF.

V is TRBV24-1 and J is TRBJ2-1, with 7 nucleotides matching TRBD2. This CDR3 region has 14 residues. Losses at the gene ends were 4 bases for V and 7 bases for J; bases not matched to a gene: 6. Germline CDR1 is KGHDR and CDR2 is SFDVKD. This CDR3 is CATSDATSVNEQFF. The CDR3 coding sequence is TGTGCCACCAGTGACGCCACTAGCGTTAATGAGCAGTTCTTC.

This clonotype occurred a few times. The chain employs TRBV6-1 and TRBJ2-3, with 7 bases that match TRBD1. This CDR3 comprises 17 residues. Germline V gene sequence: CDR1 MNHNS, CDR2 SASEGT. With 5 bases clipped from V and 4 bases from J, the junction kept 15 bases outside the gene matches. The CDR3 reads CASSLHYGTARPDTQYF. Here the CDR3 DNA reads TGTGCCAGCAGTTTACACTATGGGACAGCCCGCCCAGATACGCAGTATTTT.

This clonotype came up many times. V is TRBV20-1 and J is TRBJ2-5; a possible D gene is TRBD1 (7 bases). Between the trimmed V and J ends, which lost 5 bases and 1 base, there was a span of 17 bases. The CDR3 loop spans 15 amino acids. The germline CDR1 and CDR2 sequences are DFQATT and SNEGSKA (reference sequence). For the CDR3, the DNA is TGCAGTGCTCAGCTAGCGACAGGGCTCCAAGAGACCCAGTACTTC. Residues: CSAQLATGLQETQYF.

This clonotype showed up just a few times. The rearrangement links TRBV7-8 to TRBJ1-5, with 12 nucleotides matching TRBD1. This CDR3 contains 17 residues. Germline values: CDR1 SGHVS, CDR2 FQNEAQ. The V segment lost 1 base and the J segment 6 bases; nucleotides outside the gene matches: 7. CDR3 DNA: TGTGCCAGCAGCTTAGGAACCGGGACAGGGGGCAGTCAGCCCCAGCATTTT. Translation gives CASSLGTGTGGSQPQHF.

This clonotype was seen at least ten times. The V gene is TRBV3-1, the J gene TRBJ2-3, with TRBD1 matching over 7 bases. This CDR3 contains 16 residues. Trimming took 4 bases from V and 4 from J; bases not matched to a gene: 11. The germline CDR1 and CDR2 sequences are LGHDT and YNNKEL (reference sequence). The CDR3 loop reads CASSPSGQLTSDTQYF. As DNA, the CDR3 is TGTGCCAGCAGCCCCTCGGGACAGCTAACTTCAGATACGCAGTATTTT.

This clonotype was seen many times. The CDR3 bases are TGTGCCAGCACCCTAACAGTTAACACTGAAGCTTTCTTT. Amino acids: CASTLTVNTEAFF. The V gene is TRBV12-3 or TRBV12-4, the J gene TRBJ1-1; unclear D gene. The CDR3 is made up of 13 amino acids. With 7 bases removed from V and 2 bases from J, the gap between germline ends came to 11 bases.

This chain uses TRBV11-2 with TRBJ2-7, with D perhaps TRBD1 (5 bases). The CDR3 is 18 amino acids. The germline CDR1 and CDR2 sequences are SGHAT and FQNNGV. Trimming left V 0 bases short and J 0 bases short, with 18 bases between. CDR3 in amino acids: CASSLDRVRGRNSYEQYF. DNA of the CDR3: TGTGCCAGCAGCTTAGATCGGGTAAGGGGCAGAAACTCCTACGAGCAGTACTTC.

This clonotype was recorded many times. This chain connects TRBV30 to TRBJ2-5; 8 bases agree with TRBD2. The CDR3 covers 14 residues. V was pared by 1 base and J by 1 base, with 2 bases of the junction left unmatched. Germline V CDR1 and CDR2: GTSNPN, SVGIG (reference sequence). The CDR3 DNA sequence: TGTGCCTGGAGTGCCGGACTAGCCCAAGAGACCCAGTACTTC. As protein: CAWSAGLAQETQYF. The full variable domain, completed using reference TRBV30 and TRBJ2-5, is SQTIHQWPATLVQPVGSPLSLECTVEGTSNPNLYWYRQAAGRGLQLLFYSVGIGQISSEVPQNLSASRPQDRQFILSSKKLLLSDSGFYLCAWSAGLAQETQYFGPGTRLLVL.